A selection of T cell receptor beta chains follows, all from one sample in a study of regulatory T cells. Some clones are missing from TCRdb's copy, which holds only in-frame ones; the method was immunoSEQ multiplex PCR. This sample yields some 20,000 clones, of which roughly 93% are seen a single time; roughly 3.5% belongs to the top ten. The sample comprised CD8+ T cells sorted from blood. These receptor sequences come from a child aged 2 to 15 with CD3G deficiency. Both conserved end residues are part of each CDR3. The D gene is left open where the match is weak. Clone size is shown for a subset of rows, as once, few, many or a class of expanded clone.

V	J	D	size	CDR3	DNA
TRBV27	TRBJ2-1	TRBD1	few	CASIEEGQGGRGEQFF	TGTGCCAGCATTGAGGAGGGACAGGGGGGCCGGGGGGAGCAGTTCTTC
TRBV28	TRBJ2-7	-	-	CASSFGVGEPPHEQYF	TGTGCCAGCAGTTTCGGGGTGGGGGAACCGCCTCACGAGCAGTACTTC
TRBV28	TRBJ2-2	TRBD1	-	CASSGQGDTGELFF	TGTGCCAGCTCGGGACAGGGCGACACCGGGGAGCTGTTTTTT
TRBV28	TRBJ2-7	-	-	CASSFPGHSTYEQYF	TGTGCCAGCAGTTTCCCAGGGCATAGTACTTACGAGCAGTACTTC
TRBV28	TRBJ1-1	-	-	CASSPWNTEAFF	TGTGCCAGCAGCCCCTGGAACACTGAAGCTTTCTTT
TRBV6-5	TRBJ2-7	-	once	CATLGGDSYEQYF	TGTGCCACCCTCGGGGGTGACTCCTACGAGCAGTACTTC
TRBV27	TRBJ2-7	-	-	CASSAYSYEQYF	TGTGCCAGCAGTGCTTACTCCTACGAGCAGTACTTC
TRBV28	TRBJ2-1	TRBD2	-	CASSLAGENEQFF	TGTGCCAGCAGTTTGGCGGGAGAGAATGAGCAGTTCTTC
TRBV21-1	TRBJ1-5	-	-	CASSKVITGEGNQPQHF	TGTGCCAGCAGCAAAGTAATTACAGGGGAAGGCAATCAGCCCCAGCATTTT
TRBV7-8	TRBJ2-3	-	few	CASSRDRGDTQYF	TGTGCCAGCAGCAGGGACCGCGGAGATACGCAGTATTTT
TRBV28	TRBJ1-2	-	few	CASSPPGGGYGYTF	TGTGCCAGCAGTCCTCCCGGAGGGGGCTATGGCTACACCTTC
TRBV28	TRBJ2-1	TRBD2	-	CASSLAGGEDEQFF	TGTGCCAGCAGTTTAGCGGGAGGTGAGGATGAGCAGTTCTTC
TRBV28	TRBJ2-1	-	-	CASSSPGTLNEQFF	TGTGCCAGCAGTTCCCCGGGGACGCTAAATGAGCAGTTCTTC
TRBV28	TRBJ2-7	TRBD1	-	CASSALGQGDYEQYF	TGTGCCAGCAGTGCCCTCGGACAGGGTGACTACGAGCAGTACTTC
TRBV28	TRBJ1-4	TRBD1	-	CASTRTGGGEKLFF	TGTGCCAGCACCCGGACAGGGGGCGGTGAAAAACTGTTTTTT
TRBV5-1	TRBJ2-1	-	-	CASSLASYNEQFF	TGCGCCAGCAGCTTGGCGAGTTACAATGAGCAGTTCTTC
TRBV6-1	TRBJ2-7	-	-	CASSDLLSTEQYF	TGTGCCAGCAGTGACCTACTCTCTACCGAGCAGTACTTC
TRBV30	TRBJ2-2	TRBD1	few	CAWRIGGYTGELFF	TGTGCCTGGAGAATAGGGGGCTACACCGGGGAGCTGTTTTTT
TRBV7-8	TRBJ2-7	-	-	CASSLTGSSAFYEQYF	TGTGCCAGCAGCTTGACAGGCTCTAGCGCCTTCTACGAGCAGTACTTC
TRBV28	TRBJ2-7	TRBD2	-	CASSPLAERYEQYF	TGTGCCAGCAGTCCTCTAGCGGAACGCTACGAGCAGTACTTC
TRBV7-6	TRBJ2-3	TRBD1	-	CASSLEATGVVDTQYF	TGTGCCAGCAGCTTAGAGGCGACAGGGGTCGTAGATACGCAGTATTTT
TRBV7-9	TRBJ2-1	TRBD2	-	CASSPQREGPREEQFF	TGTGCCAGCAGCCCTCAGCGGGAGGGTCCTAGGGAGGAGCAGTTCTTC
TRBV5-1	TRBJ2-2	-	-	CASGRGEDTGELFF	TGCGCCAGCGGCAGGGGAGAGGACACCGGGGAGCTGTTTTTT